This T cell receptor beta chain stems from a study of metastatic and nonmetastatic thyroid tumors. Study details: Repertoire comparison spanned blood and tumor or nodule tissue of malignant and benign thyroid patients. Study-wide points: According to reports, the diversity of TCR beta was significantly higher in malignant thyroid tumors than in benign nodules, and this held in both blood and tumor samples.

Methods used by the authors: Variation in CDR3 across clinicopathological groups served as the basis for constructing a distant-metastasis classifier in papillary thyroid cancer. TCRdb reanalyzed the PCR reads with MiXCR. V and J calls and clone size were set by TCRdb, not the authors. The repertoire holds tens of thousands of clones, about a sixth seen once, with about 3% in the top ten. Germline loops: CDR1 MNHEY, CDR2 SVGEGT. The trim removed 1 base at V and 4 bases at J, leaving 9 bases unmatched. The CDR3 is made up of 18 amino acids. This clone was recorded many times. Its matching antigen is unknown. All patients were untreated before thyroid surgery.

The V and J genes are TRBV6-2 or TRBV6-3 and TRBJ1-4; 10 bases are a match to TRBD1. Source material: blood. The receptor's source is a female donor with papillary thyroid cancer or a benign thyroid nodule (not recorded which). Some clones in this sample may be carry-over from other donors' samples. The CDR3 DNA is TGTGCCAGCAGTTACTGGACAGGGGGGGGAAGGGGTAATGAAAAACTGTTTTTT. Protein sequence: CASSYWTGGGRGNEKLFF.